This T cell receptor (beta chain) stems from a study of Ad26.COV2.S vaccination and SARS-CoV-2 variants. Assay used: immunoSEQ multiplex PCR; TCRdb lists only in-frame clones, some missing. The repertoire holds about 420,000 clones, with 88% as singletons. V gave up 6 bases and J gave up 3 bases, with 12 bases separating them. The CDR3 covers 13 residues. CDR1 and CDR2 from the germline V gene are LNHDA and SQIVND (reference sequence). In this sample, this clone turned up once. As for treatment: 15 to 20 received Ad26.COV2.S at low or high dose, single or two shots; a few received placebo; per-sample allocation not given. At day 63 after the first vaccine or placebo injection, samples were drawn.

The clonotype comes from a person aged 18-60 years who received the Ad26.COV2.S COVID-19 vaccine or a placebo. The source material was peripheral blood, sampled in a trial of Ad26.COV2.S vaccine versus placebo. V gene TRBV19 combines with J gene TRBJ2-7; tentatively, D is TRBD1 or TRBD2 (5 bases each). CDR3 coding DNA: TGTGCCAGTAGAGGAGGACACTTCTACGAGCAGTACTTC. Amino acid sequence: CASRGGHFYEQYF.